These T cell receptor beta chains were read from a single sample in a study of HIV-infected patients and healthy controls. TCRdb reanalysed the 5' RACE reads using MiXCR and keeps one entry per CDR3 protein. The sample shows 18,000 or so distinct CDR3 sequences, roughly 19% of them seen only once. Sequencing input: CD8+ T cells from blood. All receptors come from a human donor in good health. Both conserved end residues are part of each CDR3. D genes are given only for firm matches. Clone size, where shown, is once, few, many, or a class for clones that have expanded.

V gene: TRBV20-1; J gene: TRBJ1-6; clone size: -; D gene: -; CDR3 protein: CSAPRDASSYNSPLHF; CDR3 DNA: TGCAGTGCTCCCAGGGACGCCAGCTCCTATAATTCACCCCTCCACTTT
V gene: TRBV6-6; J gene: TRBJ1-3; clone size: -; D gene: -; CDR3 protein: CASSYSRSGPSQDGNTIYF; CDR3 DNA: TGTGCCAGCAGTTACTCGAGATCAGGCCCCAGTCAGGATGGAAACACCATATATTTT
V gene: TRBV27; J gene: TRBJ1-1; clone size: many; D gene: -; CDR3 protein: CASSPQGDGTEAFF; CDR3 DNA: TGTGCCAGCAGTCCGCAGGGAGATGGGACTGAAGCTTTCTTT
V gene: TRBV5-6; J gene: TRBJ1-1; clone size: few; D gene: TRBD1; CDR3 protein: CASSAESTGVTEAFF; CDR3 DNA: TGTGCCAGCAGCGCAGAGTCAACAGGGGTCACTGAAGCTTTCTTT
V gene: TRBV7-9; J gene: TRBJ2-5; clone size: -; D gene: TRBD2; CDR3 protein: CASSANRLAPSRETQYF; CDR3 DNA: TGTGCCAGCAGCGCTAACCGACTAGCGCCCAGTCGAGAGACCCAGTACTTC
V gene: TRBV14; J gene: TRBJ2-7; clone size: many; D gene: -; CDR3 protein: CASSQGRGYEQYF; CDR3 DNA: TGTGCCAGCAGCCAAGGACGGGGCTACGAGCAGTACTTC